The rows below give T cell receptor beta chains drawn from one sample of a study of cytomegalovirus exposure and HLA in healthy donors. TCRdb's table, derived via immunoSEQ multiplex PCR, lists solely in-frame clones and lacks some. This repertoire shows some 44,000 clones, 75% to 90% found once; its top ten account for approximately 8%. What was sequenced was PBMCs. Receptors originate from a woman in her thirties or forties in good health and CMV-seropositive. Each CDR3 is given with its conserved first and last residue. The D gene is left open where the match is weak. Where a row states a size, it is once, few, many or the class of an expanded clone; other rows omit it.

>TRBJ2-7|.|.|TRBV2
TGTGCCAGCAGGGCGGACAGCTACGAGCAGTACTTC
CASRADSYEQYF
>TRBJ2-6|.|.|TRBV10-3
TGTGCCATCAGTGCAGCGGCCTCTGGGGCCAACGTCCTGACTTTC
CAISAAASGANVLTF
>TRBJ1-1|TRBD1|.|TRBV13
TGTGCCAGCAGCTCGAGGGGGCGACAGGGGGCGCGGAGTGGTCACACTGAAGCTTTCTTT
CASSSRGRQGARSGHTEAFF
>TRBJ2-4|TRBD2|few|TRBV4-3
TGCGCCAGCAGCTTGGGGGGGGTAAGGGACATTCAGTACTTC
CASSLGGVRDIQYF
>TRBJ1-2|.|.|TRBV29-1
TGCAGCGTTGAACAGAACTATGGCTACACCTTC
CSVEQNYGYTF
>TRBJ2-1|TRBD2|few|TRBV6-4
TGTGCCAGCAGCGCGGGGGGGCACAATGAGCAGTTCTTC
CASSAGGHNEQFF
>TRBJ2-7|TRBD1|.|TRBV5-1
TGCGCCAGCAGCTCCGGTCCGGGACAGGGAACCTACGAGCAGTACTTC
CASSSGPGQGTYEQYF
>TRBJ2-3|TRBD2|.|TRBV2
TGTGCCAGCAGACGGGGGGGCACAGATACGCAGTATTTT
CASRRGGTDTQYF
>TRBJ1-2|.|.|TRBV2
TGTGCCAGCAGTGAACCAACGGGAGGGGCGATGGGCTACACCTTC
CASSEPTGGAMGYTF
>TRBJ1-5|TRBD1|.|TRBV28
TGTGCCACCTCCGAGACAGGGGTCCCCAATCAGCCCCAGCATTTT
CATSETGVPNQPQHF
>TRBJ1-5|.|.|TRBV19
TGTGCCACCGAGGGGGGGAGACAGCCCCAGCATTTT
CATEGGRQPQHF
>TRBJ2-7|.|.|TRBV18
TGTGCCAGCTCGGGCCAGGGGCTCTACGAGCAGTACTTC
CASSGQGLYEQYF
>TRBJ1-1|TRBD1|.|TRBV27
TGTGCCAGCGGCTATGCAACCCGGACAGGGAGAGCTTTCTTT
CASGYATRTGRAFF
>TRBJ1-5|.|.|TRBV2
TGTGCCAGCAGTGACACAGGGAATCAGCCCCAGCATTTT
CASSDTGNQPQHF
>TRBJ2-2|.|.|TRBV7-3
TGTGCCAGCAGCTTAATTCCCCCCCGGGGAGTTAACACCGGGGAGCTGTTTTTT
CASSLIPPRGVNTGELFF
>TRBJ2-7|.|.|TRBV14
TGTGCCAGCAGCCCAGCCCAAAACCGCGCTTACTACGAGCAGTACTTC
CASSPAQNRAYYEQYF
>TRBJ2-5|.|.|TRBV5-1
TGCGCCAGCAGCTTATTACCGACTTCCCAAGAGACCCAGTACTTC
CASSLLPTSQETQYF
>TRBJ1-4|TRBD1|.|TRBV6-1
TGTGCCAGCAGTGGAGTGGGACAGGGAGGGTTGAAACTGTTTTTT
CASSGVGQGGLKLFF
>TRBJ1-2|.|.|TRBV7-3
TGTGCCAGCAGCCCCGACGGGAACTATGGCTACACCTTC
CASSPDGNYGYTF
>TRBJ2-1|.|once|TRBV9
TGTGCCAGCGTCCGGGTCGGCTCCTACAATGAGCAGTTCTTC
CASVRVGSYNEQFF
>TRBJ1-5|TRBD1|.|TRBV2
TGTGCCAGCAGCCAACAGGGGTATCAGCCCCAGCATTTT
CASSQQGYQPQHF
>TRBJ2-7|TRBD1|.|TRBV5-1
TGCGCCAGCAGCCGGGACAGGGACGAGCAGTACTTC
CASSRDRDEQYF